This T cell receptor beta chain was identified in a study of blood T cell repertoires in COVID-19. In the original analysis: Scientists estimated how many nucleated cells there were by amplifying reference gene primers. The protocol was immunoSEQ multiplex PCR, while the TCRdb copy is restricted to in-frame clones and leaves out a portion. That table supplies the V and J calls and clone size; D and trimming were determined from the DNA. The table has about 150,000 clones, around four fifths seen once; the top ten hold roughly 2.9%. The CDR3 runs to 12 residues. V lost 5 bases, J lost 4 bases, and 10 bases lay in between. The germline V gene has CDR1 SGHRS and CDR2 YFSETQ.

The clonotype originates from a woman aged 60-75 years with acute or convalescent COVID-19. What was sequenced was peripheral blood. The rearrangement joins TRBV5-1 to TRBJ2-7; D is unclear. CDR3 loop: CASSFDTYEQYF. Here the CDR3 DNA reads TGCGCCAGCAGTTTTGACACTTACGAGCAGTACTTC.